The 11 T cell receptor beta chains given below trace back to one sample, sequenced in a study of T cell responses to AZD1222 COVID-19 vaccine. Repertoires were generated with immunoSEQ multiplex PCR, while TCRdb's copy carries only in-frame clones and drops some. The profile shows around 160,000 clones, roughly four fifths of them singletons. The material was peripheral blood, obtained on day 0 of MenACWY control vaccination. The receptor source for this set is an adult in good health.

This chain connects TRBV3-1 (or the pseudogene TRBV3-2) to TRBJ2-2, with TRBD2 as a possible D gene (5 bases). The germline V gene has CDR1 LGHDT and CDR2 YNNKEL (reference sequence). V dropped 0 bases and J dropped 4 bases, with 15 bases sitting between them. This CDR3 is built from 17 residues. CDR3 amino acids: CASSQDHSSRGTGELFF. The CDR3 DNA reads TGTGCCAGCAGCCAAGATCATTCCAGCCGGGGCACCGGGGAGCTGTTTTTT.

The V and J genes are TRBV5-1 and TRBJ2-7; the D is unclear. The V gene's germline CDR1 is SGHRS and CDR2 YFSETQ. The CDR3 length is 14 residues. V was pared by 4 bases and J by 2 bases, with 13 bases between. The DNA for the CDR3 is TGCGCCAGCAGCAACCGGGCCGAAACCTACGAGCAGTACTTC. It translates to CASSNRAETYEQYF.

In this sample, this clone turned up a few times. J is TRBJ1-1 and V is TRBV20-1; the D is unclear. Deletions cut 2 bases from V and 6 bases from J, with 7 bases between. The CDR3 length is 11 residues. CDR1 and CDR2 from the germline V gene are DFQATT and SNEGSKA (reference sequence). CDR3: CSARRSPEAFF. As DNA, the CDR3 is TGCAGTGCTAGAAGGTCGCCTGAAGCTTTCTTT.

The chain recombines TRBV14 with TRBJ2-2, with 8 bases matching TRBD2. This CDR3 is built from 16 residues. Germline CDR1 reads SGHDN; CDR2 reads FVKESK. J gave up 4 bases and V 1 base, and 5 bases lay outside the gene matches. DNA of the CDR3: TGTGCCAGCAGCCAAGGCGGGGGGCCGCCCACCGGGGAGCTGTTTTTT. This sequence encodes CASSQGGGPPTGELFF.

This clone occurred a few times. This chain connects TRBV18 to TRBJ2-1, with D maybe TRBD2 (5 bases). Per the germline V gene, CDR1 is KGHSH and CDR2 is LQKENI. The germline V and J ends were trimmed by 2 bases and 8 bases, with 13 bases remaining between them. CDR3 length equals 14 residues. CDR3 amino acids: CASSPMASTDEQFF. As DNA, the CDR3 is TGTGCCAGCTCACCAATGGCTAGCACCGATGAGCAGTTCTTC. The variable domain in full, with the rest retrieved from reference TRBV18 and TRBJ2-1, is NAGVMQNPRHLVRRRGQEARLRCSPMKGHSHVYWYRQLPEEGLKFMVYLQKENIIDESGMPKERFSAEFPKEGPSILRIQQVVRGDSAAYFCASSPMASTDEQFFGPGTRLTVL.

The chain carries TRBV6-5 and TRBJ1-2; possible D gene TRBD1, 6 bases. Per germline, CDR1 MNHEY and CDR2 SVGAGI. The CDR3 has 14 residues. Trimming cost V 2 bases and J 3 bases, with 10 bases left between them. The CDR3 DNA sequence: TGTGCCAGCAGTTACGCAGGGGCTGACTATGGCTACACCTTC. Protein: CASSYAGADYGYTF.

The V call is TRBV10-3, the J call TRBJ2-3; a possible D gene is TRBD2 (7 bases). The length of the CDR3 is 14 residues. CDR1 and CDR2 (germline): ENHRY, SYGVKD. V was shortened by 6 bases and J by 2 bases, with 12 bases between the two germline ends. The DNA of the CDR3 is TGTGCCATCAGGCGGGGGCCTGACACAGATACGCAGTATTTT. Encoded protein: CAIRRGPDTDTQYF.

The genes are TRBV6-5 and TRBJ1-1; D is undetermined. This CDR3 has 13 residues. Germline V gene sequence: CDR1 MNHEY, CDR2 SVGAGI. Trimming removed 5 bases at V and 8 bases at J, with 15 bases between. The CDR3 region is CASSPRPQTEAFF. The DNA of the CDR3 is TGTGCCAGCAGTCCCCGCCCCCAAACGGAAGCTTTCTTT.

The V gene is TRBV11-2, the J gene TRBJ2-6; D call uncertain. This CDR3 has 15 residues. Trimming removed 4 bases from V and 2 bases from J, with 9 bases in between. From germline, CDR1 is SGHAT and CDR2 FQNNGV. The CDR3, as DNA: TGTGCCAGCAGCTCCCCCAAAACTGGGGCCAACGTCCTGACTTTC. As protein: CASSSPKTGANVLTF.

The rearrangement links TRBV29-1 to TRBJ1-4; 9 bases map to TRBD1. Germline V lookup: CDR1 SQVTM, CDR2 ANQGSEA. The CDR3 runs to 13 residues. Trimming at V came to 7 bases and at J to 8 bases, leaving 8 bases not matched to a gene. The CDR3 DNA follows: TGCAGCGCCACCGGGACAGGGACCGAAAAACTGTTTTTT. Translation gives CSATGTGTEKLFF.

The rearrangement links TRBV25-1 to TRBJ1-1, with no clear D. The CDR3 runs 13 residues. Trimming left V 5 bases short and J 4 bases short, with 11 bases between. Germline V gives CDR1 MGHDK, CDR2 SYGVNS. The CDR3 DNA follows: TGTGCCAGCAGTATCAGTAGTCTCACTGAAGCTTTCTTT. Protein sequence: CASSISSLTEAFF.